What follows are 16 T cell receptor beta chains derived from one specimen sequenced in a study of regulatory T cells in long-lasting Graves disease. iRepertoire HTBI primers and Arm-PCR of CDR3 regions built TCR beta libraries. In TCRdb, the multiplex PCR reads were re-called with MiXCR into one record per CDR3 protein. The repertoire holds approximately 350,000 distinct CDR3 sequences, with approximately 12% as singletons. Time point specified: newly diagnosed GD, antithyroid drugs for less than 3 months. PBMC-extracted RNA yielded the TCR library. A further study also used this sample, focusing on T cells in Graves' hyperthyroidism and ophthalmopathy.

The specimen comprised peripheral blood mononuclear cells (PBMCs), sampled at new diagnosis, from a patient treated with antithyroid drugs. Every receptor here comes from a woman aged 18-29 years with Graves disease.

A word on this clonotype: This likely came from a read error, as a far larger clone is one base away. CDR3 bases: TGTGCCAGCAGTGGCCTCGACGGAACCCCCGAAGAGACCCAGTACTTC. Its translation is CASSGLDGTPEETQYF. The chain recombines TRBV6-2 or TRBV6-3 with TRBJ2-5; no clear D. CDR3 length: 16 amino acids. V was cut by 5 bases and J by 3 bases, with 19 bases left in between. The V gene's germline CDR1 is MNHEY and CDR2 SVGEGT.

This clonotype was observed many times. The genes are TRBV18 and TRBJ2-1; perhaps TRBD2 as D (6 bases). This CDR3 region has 14 residues. Germline-derived CDR1 and CDR2 are KGHSH and LQKENI. V was pared by 3 bases and J by 9 bases, with 15 bases between. The DNA for the CDR3 is TGTGCCAGCTCACCCAGTCTAGCGAAGAGTGAGCAGTTCTTC. Its protein product is CASSPSLAKSEQFF.

This clonotype came up many times. The chain combines TRBV6-1 with TRBJ2-2; TRBD2 matches at 10 bases. Germline CDR1 MNHNS, CDR2 SASEGT. Trimming cost V 7 bases and J 1 base; bases outside gene matches: 12. This CDR3 contains 18 residues. CDR3 DNA: TGTGCCAGCAATTCCCAGCGGGGGGGCCGTGGGAACACCGGGGAGCTGTTTTTT. Translation: CASNSQRGGRGNTGELFF.

Note on this clonotype: A read error may explain this, as a much larger clone is one base away. The chain couples TRBV12-3 or TRBV12-4 to TRBJ2-3, with D possibly matching TRBD1 (7 bases). There are 15 residues in the CDR3. V lost 5 bases to trimming and J lost 2 bases, with 14 bases between them. The CDR3 sequence is CASSLSRGATDTQYF. The DNA of the CDR3 is TGTGCCAGCAGTCTTAGCAGGGGGGCCACAGATACGCAGTATTTT.

Of note for this clonotype: The junction and the germline gene differ at one end; a read error may be behind it. The V gene is TRBV5-1, the J gene TRBJ1-3; D is unresolved. The CDR3 spans 16 residues. The germline V gene encodes CDR1 SGHRS and CDR2 YFSETQ. The CDR3 nucleotides read TGCGCCAGCAGCTTGGGTCGAAGGGCGCAAGGAAACATCATATATTTT. It yields the protein CASSLGRRAQGNIIYF.

Many counts were recorded for this clonotype. This sequence joins TRBV6-5 and TRBJ2-7, with 11 bases matching TRBD2. The length of the CDR3 is 16 residues. Germline trimming cut 4 bases from V and 3 bases from J; bases unmatched to any gene: 8. CDR1 and CDR2 (germline): MNHEY, SVGAGI. The CDR3 nucleotides are TGTGCCAGCAGTTCCCCCAAGACTAGCGGGATCTACGAGCAGTACTTC. Translating gives CASSSPKTSGIYEQYF.

The chain couples TRBV7-9 to TRBJ1-2; no reliable D call. Germline CDR1 and CDR2: SEHNR and FQNEAQ (reference sequence). CDR3 size: 15 residues. Trimming stripped 4 bases from V and 6 bases from J, with 18 bases between. CDR3 in DNA: TGTGCCAGCAGCTCAATCTTTTCGTTCGGGGATGGCTACACCTTC. This encodes CASSSIFSFGDGYTF. Full variable domain (outside the CDR3, taken from reference TRBV7-9 and TRBJ1-2): DTGVSQNPRHKITKRGQNVTFRCDPISEHNRLYWYRQTLGQGPEFLTYFQNEAQLEKSRLLSDRFSAERPKGSFSTLEIQRTEQGDSAMYLCASSSIFSFGDGYTFGSGTRLTVV.

Ten or more counts support this clonotype. The gene calls are TRBV3-1 and TRBJ1-1; D ambiguous. CDR1 is LGHDT, CDR2 YNNKEL, per germline (reference sequence). The CDR3 sequence is 15 residues long. V was trimmed by 1 base and J by 1 base, leaving 10 bases between them. The CDR3 sequence is CASSQVGNPNTEAFF. Here the CDR3 DNA reads TGTGCCAGCAGCCAAGTAGGGAACCCGAACACTGAAGCTTTCTTT.

This clonotype occurred once. A read error may be the cause here, since a much bigger clone is one base away. This sequence joins TRBV20-1 and TRBJ2-7; D is undetermined. The CDR3 spans 11 residues. CDR1 is DFQATT and CDR2 is SNEGSKA in the germline V gene (reference sequence). CDR3 nucleotides: TGCAGTGCTCCCTTAGCCTACGAGCAGCACTTC. Translated: CSAPLAYEQHF.

This chain joins TRBV10-3 and TRBJ2-7; 11 bases are a match to TRBD1. The germline CDR1 and CDR2 sequences are ENHRY and SYGVKD. The CDR3 is made up of 14 amino acids. Losses at the gene ends were 6 bases for V and 3 bases for J; bases not matched to a gene: 4. The CDR3 nucleotides are TGTGCCATCAGGTCGGGACAGGGGGGCTACGAGCAGTACGTC. Protein: CAIRSGQGGYEQYV.

This clonotype was counted many times. The chain carries TRBV12-5 and TRBJ2-1; unclear D gene. From germline, CDR1 is LGHNT and CDR2 FRNRAP. This CDR3 has 12 residues. The V and J ends lost 6 bases and 7 bases respectively, with 10 bases between them. CDR3: CASGFPINEQFF. The DNA for the CDR3 is TGTGCTAGTGGGTTCCCTATTAATGAGCAGTTCTTC.

This clonotype has ten or more counts. The V gene is TRBV7-2, the J gene TRBJ2-7; no firm D call. Germline CDR1 reads SGHTA; CDR2 reads FQGNSA. The CDR3 has 16 amino acids. Trimming left V 8 bases short and J 6 bases short, with 26 bases between. CDR3 loop: CASHTTQTPATVEQYF. The CDR3 coding sequence is TGTGCCAGCCACACCACCCAAACTCCGGCTACCGTCGAGCAGTACTTC.

This clonotype was seen many times. The rearrangement joins TRBV5-5 to TRBJ2-3; D gene uncertain. The germline CDR1 and CDR2 sequences are SGHKS and YYEKEE (reference sequence). The length of the CDR3 is 14 residues. Between the trimmed V and J ends, which lost 0 bases and 2 bases, there was a span of 7 bases. DNA of the CDR3: TGTGCCAGCAGCTTGGCTGGCCACACAGATACGCAGTATTTT. Its protein product is CASSLAGHTDTQYF.

This rearrangement joins TRBV20-1 to TRBJ2-1; 8 bases are shared with TRBD2. Unmatched junction bases numbered 4, after V lost 3 bases and J lost 0 bases. The CDR3 length is 15 residues. The germline V gene has CDR1 DFQATT and CDR2 SNEGSKA (reference sequence). The CDR3 reads CSASSAGDSYNEQFF. DNA for the CDR3: TGCAGTGCTAGTTCAGCGGGGGACTCCTACAATGAGCAGTTCTTC.

This clonotype was seen many times. The chain employs TRBV6-5 and TRBJ1-5; maybe TRBD1 (5 bases). CDR3 length: 17 amino acids. Germline values: CDR1 MNHEY, CDR2 SVGAGI. V was clipped by 0 bases and J by 7 bases, with 19 bases between them. CDR3 nucleotides: TGTGCCAGCAGTTACTCGATCAGGCAGGGCCGGGGGCAGCCCCAGCATTTT. Its translation: CASSYSIRQGRGQPQHF.

This clonotype was recorded at least ten times. This chain links TRBV27 with TRBJ2-1, with TRBD2 as a possible D gene (6 bases). In germline, CDR1 is MNHEY, CDR2 SMNVEV (reference sequence). CDR3 length equals 17 residues. Trimming took 0 bases from V and 0 from J, leaving 12 bases between them. CDR3 region: CASSLSLAGSSYNEQFF. CDR3 DNA: TGTGCCAGCAGTTTATCACTTGCGGGGAGCTCCTACAATGAGCAGTTCTTC.